This T cell receptor (beta chain) was sequenced during a study of cytomegalovirus exposure and HLA in healthy donors listed by TCRdb under 2017. Context from the whole study: An earlier analysis of 587 of the donors reported about 280 Gb of sequence data and around 120 million unique TCR beta sequences obtained from about 179 million T cells. Roughly 300 gigabases of sequencing data and around 88 million unique TCR sequences made up an early release that covered fewer than 650 HLA-typed donors. Among the approximately 430 genotyped donors, around 81% belonged to the genetic ancestry cluster associated with self-reported Caucasian donors. The study was designed to test whether signatures of past pathogen exposure could be identified by cataloging public T cell receptors. The T cell repertoires of some 670 subjects were profiled by immunosequencing and related to cytomegalovirus serostatus. Along with the roughly 610-subject first cohort, a separate validation cohort of over a hundred different subjects was used. To predict cytomegalovirus infection status, the study combined high-throughput TCR immunosequencing, statistical association of individual TCRs with disease status, and machine learning. To study patterns of TCR occurrence, a later analysis re-analyzed previously published TCR beta repertoires from 666 donors and added high-resolution HLA genotyping. Rather than drawing on any new phenotypic data, the later analysis identified candidate immune exposures from TCR beta sequences and the way those sequences occurred across donors. An earlier analysis of nearly 600 of the donors applied high-throughput TCR beta sequencing to assess whether each TCR beta V gene segment acted as functional or pseudogenic. Donor age, sex, ethnicity and CMV serostatus were compiled alongside the repertoire data. A later genetic analysis took genome-wide SNP genotypes for about 55% of the 666 donors and used that subset as a discovery cohort. All discovery cohort repertoires had been generated using a single sequencing platform. Both class I and class II loci were covered by HLA typing, at four-digit resolution. The number of typed donors differed by locus: about 620-640 for A, B, C, DRB1 and DQB1; approximately 520 for DQA1; 606 for DPA1; and some 430 for DPB1. A handful of DR-DQ haplotypes were handled as single units for association and clustering because linkage in the cohort was strong. On average, around 240,000 unique TCR beta nucleotide sequences were sequenced per donor among 350 to 400 genotyped donors of the cohort, with 15% to 20% of those sequences being non-productive. The paper's findings and limits, for the study overall: In a later genetic analysis, a missense DCLRE1C variant was associated with V-gene and J-gene trimming of TCR beta chains, and the association was replicated in an independent cohort. According to a later genetic analysis, donors in an Asian-associated ancestry cluster had fewer N-insertions in productive TCRs than the approximately 690-donor mean. Roughly uniform sequencing depth across donors was assumed in presence/absence analyses, although this assumption may not hold. Linkage disequilibrium might explain the correlated functional status among segregating V segments, but an unknown experimental factor could not be excluded. Because counts were too low, about 15 rarely observed V segments, including chromosome 9 orphons, were left out of the earlier analysis of a few hundred of the donors. The sequencing pipeline was judged likely to have produced a cluster of highly shared sequence variants as a technical artifact. Because HLA typing was unavailable for some donors at each locus, only the typed subset was used in association tests. In a later analysis, 15,000 to 20,000 TCR beta sequences were associated with specific HLA alleles at a false discovery rate of 0.05. The classifier was reported to diagnose cytomegalovirus status with high specificity and sensitivity in both the original cohort and the validation cohort. For the cohort, immune exposure information was limited to CMV serostatus. According to a later analysis, most CMV-associated TCR beta chains appeared to be HLA-restricted, and the HLA associations seemed to be driven largely by CMV exposure. A later analysis found that HLA-associated TCR beta chains were more clonally expanded and had lower generation probabilities than equally common non-associated chains. In vitro tests confirmed that three of the cytomegalovirus-associated TCR beta chains recognize cytomegalovirus antigens. The authors suggested that the approach could potentially be generalized to other disease states and immunological phenotypes. In a later analysis, the rate of TCR association differed among HLA loci, with DRB1 alleles having the most associated TCRs and HLA-C alleles having the fewest. In the study, approximately 160 TCR beta chains were listed as associated with cytomegalovirus. According to a later analysis, parvovirus B19, influenza, CMV and Epstein-Barr virus appeared linked to several top co-occurrence clusters. Across donors, most TCR sequences were observed very rarely, whereas some public TCRs were present in many individuals. Broadly in line with IMGT annotations, most TCR beta V segments showed up in productive rearrangements about 90% or about 30% of the time in an earlier analysis of about 500 of the donors. This cohort had only TCR beta chains sequenced, and the lack of alpha or paired-chain data limited which features could be detected. When HLA alleles, especially DR and DQ, strongly co-occurred, attributing TCR associations to individual alleles was difficult. Some IMGT-functional V segments, including TRBV6-2 and TRBV6-3, could not be distinguished by the 87-base-pair reads and were therefore excluded. A further reported finding was that TCR beta sequences accurately predicted the HLA-A and HLA-B alleles for most subjects in the first cohort.

With respect to this clone: Its antigen remains undetermined. No quality values exist for individual bases; no much larger clone is one base distant.

The library was generated by the immunoSEQ multiplex PCR assay. A mixture of 60 forward primers for TCR Vbeta segments and 13 reverse primers for TCR Jbeta segments was used in the multiplex PCR. The CDR3 region of rearranged TCR beta genes was amplified from genomic DNA with a multiplex PCR assay. The amplified TCR beta libraries were sequenced on the Illumina HiSeq System as 87-base-pair reads. As for how the authors treated the data: A later analysis tallied 75 million to 95 million unique TCR beta chains across the 660 or so repertoires, and roughly 11 million of those chains were shared by two or more donors. Raw reads were error-corrected and collapsed into unique sequences by a nearest-neighbor algorithm in which closely related sequences were merged to remove PCR and sequencing errors. Alignment of CDR3 sequences to IMGT reference sequences was used to assign V, D and J gene segments. For a sequence to be retained, at least a six-nucleotide match to both a V gene segment and a J gene segment was required. Rearrangements were classified as productive when the CDR3 lacked stop codons and remained in frame with V and J, and all other rearrangements were classified as non-productive. CDR3 was defined by IMGT convention, running from the second conserved V-encoded cysteine to the conserved J-encoded phenylalanine. The earlier analysis of fewer than 700 of the donors excluded sequences that lacked an unambiguous match to a single V gene segment. In an earlier analysis of approximately 590 of the donors, a V segment was called functional when productive rearrangements were above 56.7%, and segregating when the standard deviation between donors exceeded 5%. To diagnose cytomegalovirus status from the catalog of TCR beta chain sequences, a statistical classification framework was built. A later analysis assigned V and J genes by comparing TCR nucleotide sequences with IMGT/GENE-DB human TR gene sequences. The TCRdist pipeline was used in a later analysis to assign CDR3 sequences and most-parsimonious VDJ recombination scenarios. In a later analysis, each TCR beta chain was defined by its CDR3 amino acid sequence together with its V-gene family, and reads without a unique V-gene family were excluded. A later analysis removed several hundred highly shared, low-generation-probability nucleotide sequences to deal with suspected cross-contamination and a sequencing artifact. For each public chain, a later analysis derived a clonal expansion index from normalized ranks of inferred template counts within each repertoire. In a later analysis, generation probabilities were computed using a VDJ recombination model fitted to out-of-frame rearrangements, and the results were checked against IGoR. In a later analysis, hypergeometric tests were used to score TCR-TCR, TCR-HLA and TCR-CMV co-occurrence, with a repertoire-size bias correction applied to TCR pairs. False discovery rates were estimated in a later analysis by permuting HLA or CMV assignments 20 times. In a later analysis, co-occurring TCRs were grouped using DBSCAN, and TCRdist sequence similarity was added for clustering within HLA-allele-positive subsets. Co-occurrence clustering excluded repertoires with fewer than 30,000 or more than 120,000 public chains, plus five with anomalous nucleotide sharing. TCRdb re-hosts the immuneACCESS table, in-frame sequences only. Its copies lack some clones; in the studies checked, an unresolved V gene accounts for under half of them, and the cause for the rest is not known. The D gene and trimming were derived from the DNA, and the V and J assignments and clone size from that table. This sample holds approximately 280,000 clones; 70% to 90% were observed only once. The biggest ten clones account for 3.5% to 4% of the sample.

Clipping removes 5 bases from V and 1 base from J, with 10 as the unmatched junction base count. Spanning cysteine to phenylalanine, the CDR3 consists of 16 amino acids. The CDR3 DNA has 48 bases and is translated from base 1. CDR1 MNHEY and CDR2 SMNVEV are derived from the germline V gene (reference sequence). The cohort was made up of approximately 670 healthy bone marrow donors. At the time of sampling, all cohort members were nominally healthy, though unrecorded immune exposures were likely present. The donor tested CMV seropositive and was one of the 289 seropositive cohort members. A peripheral blood sample was collected from each donor, and TCR beta sequencing was performed on peripheral blood mononuclear cells. Genomic DNA was extracted from the blood cell samples with the Qiagen DNeasy Blood Extraction Kit.

The source is a man in his forties in good health and CMV-seropositive. In this chain, TRBV27 is recombined with TRBJ2-7; 8 junctional bases match TRBD2. Sequencing was carried out using PBMCs. The encoded CDR3 is CASSPSGGRGSYEQYF. The DNA sequence is as follows: TGTGCCAGCAGTCCATCGGGGGGGCGTGGGTCCTACGAGCAGTACTTC.